The rows below give T cell receptor beta chains drawn from one sample of a study of response to subunit inactivated influenza vaccine. TCRdb processed the RT-PCR reads anew with MiXCR; each CDR3 protein has one entry. The sample holds around 760,000 distinct CDR3 sequences, approximately 13% seen once. The sample was PBMCs from blood, taken roughly 15 days before vaccination. Source of these receptors: a man in his fifties who received an inactivated influenza vaccine. Each CDR3 is given with its conserved first and last residue. Each record gives: clone size, J gene, D gene, V gene, CDR3 protein, CDR3 DNA. The D gene is left open where the match is weak. A row's size may be missing; if present it is once, few, many or a size class.

. TRBJ2-7 . TRBV6-1 CASRPTGIGGYEQYF TGTGCCAGCAGGCCCACAGGAATAGGGGGCTACGAGCAGTACTTC
few TRBJ2-7 TRBD2 TRBV7-2 CASSLAWASGTTLREQYF TGTGCCAGCAGCTTAGCGTGGGCTAGCGGGACTACACTAAGGGAGCAGTACTTC
many TRBJ1-5 . TRBV5-1 CASSLGQGGSQPQHF TGCGCCAGCAGCTTGGGTCAGGGTGGTAGTCAGCCCCAGCATTTT
. TRBJ2-5 . TRBV20-1 CSVRTGGSETQYF TGCAGTGTTAGGACCGGAGGCTCGGAGACCCAGTACTTC
few TRBJ2-6 . TRBV12-3/TRBV12-4 CASSTYRTASHGANVLTF TGTGCCAGCAGTACCTATCGGACAGCCAGTCACGGGGCCAACGTCCTGACTTTC
many TRBJ1-5 . TRBV4-3 CASSQEAGKRNQPQHF TGCGCCAGCAGCCAAGAGGCAGGGAAGAGGAATCAGCCCCAGCATTTT
few TRBJ1-3 . TRBV12-3/TRBV12-4 CASSRRDGGINTIYF TGTGCCAGCAGTCGCCGGGACGGAGGAATCAACACCATATATTTT
. TRBJ2-7 . TRBV28 CASSPISDYEQYF TGTGCCAGCAGCCCCATCTCGGACTACGAGCAGTACTTC
few TRBJ2-5 TRBD2 TRBV5-1 CASSSNSGEETQYF TGCGCCAGCAGCTCCAATAGCGGGGAAGAGACCCAGTACTTC
. TRBJ2-7 TRBD2 TRBV20-1 CSAPTSGSWTYEQYF TGCAGTGCTCCGACTAGCGGGAGTTGGACCTACGAGCAGTACTTC